The rows below give T cell receptor beta chains drawn from one sample of a study of naive and memory T cell subsets. TCRdb redid the calling of the UMI-ligation and nested PCR reads with MiXCR, one entry per CDR3 protein. This sample carries approximately 85,000 distinct CDR3 sequences, roughly 7% of them seen once, and the ten largest clones take roughly 1.5%. The sequencing input was central memory CD4+ T cells from blood. The receptors originated from a human donor in good health. Each CDR3 is given with its conserved first and last residue. D genes are given only for firm matches. Clone size is given for some rows only: seen once, a few or many times, or a class if the clone is expanded.

many,.,TRBJ1-1,TRBV6-2/TRBV6-3,TGTGCCAGCAGCGACAGTTTGGGTGTTTTGGCTTTCTTT,CASSDSLGVLAFF
few,TRBD1,TRBJ1-1,TRBV27,TGTGCCAGCAGTTCCCTACGGGGAGGGGGCGTGGACACTGAAGCTTTCTTT,CASSSLRGGGVDTEAFF
many,TRBD1,TRBJ1-4,TRBV4-3,TGCGCCAGCAGCCAGACCCTGGACAGGTTAGGCGGGGAAAAACTGTTTTTT,CASSQTLDRLGGEKLFF
.,TRBD2,TRBJ2-2,TRBV6-5,TGTGCCAGCAAACCTAGCGGTCGGGGGGAGCTGTTTTTT,CASKPSGRGELFF
few,.,TRBJ2-5,TRBV7-2,TGTGCCAGCAGACATTCGACCCAACGTGGGGAGACCCAGTACTTC,CASRHSTQRGETQYF
many,.,TRBJ1-2,TRBV4-2,TGTGCCAGCAGCCAAGAGGAGGGGGGTAACTATGGCTACACCTTC,CASSQEEGGNYGYTF
.,.,TRBJ2-3,TRBV5-4,TGTGCCAGCAGCTTGGGCAGCCGGGACGGCAAAGATACGCAGTATTTT,CASSLGSRDGKDTQYF
few,.,TRBJ2-3,TRBV14,TGTGCCAGCAGCCAAGACCACAGGGCTGTGGTAACAGATACGCAGTATTTT,CASSQDHRAVVTDTQYF
many,.,TRBJ2-3,TRBV20-1,TGCAGTGCCGACGGGGGGCACACAGATACGCAGTATTTT,CSADGGHTDTQYF
many,.,TRBJ1-5,TRBV6-2/TRBV6-3,TGTGCCAGCAACGGACGAGGGAATCAGCCCCAGCATTTT,CASNGRGNQPQHF
many,.,TRBJ2-7,TRBV29-1,TGCAGCGTCACTACTACATCCTACGAGCAGTACTTC,CSVTTTSYEQYF
many,TRBD1,TRBJ1-6,TRBV20-1,TGCAGTGCTACCGGGACAGGACCCCCTTCACCCCTCCACTTT,CSATGTGPPSPLHF
many,TRBD1,TRBJ1-6,TRBV18,TGTGCCAGCTCAACAGGGACAGAAAATTCACCCCTCCACTTT,CASSTGTENSPLHF
many,.,TRBJ1-1,TRBV7-9,TGTGCCAGCAGCCCAGGGTCGTCAAACACTGAAGCTTTCTTT,CASSPGSSNTEAFF
.,.,TRBJ2-5,TRBV5-4,TGTGCCAGCAGCTTACTACAGACTCAAGAGACCCAGTACTTC,CASSLLQTQETQYF
many,TRBD1,TRBJ1-4,TRBV20-1,TGCAGTGCTAGCAGGGGGGGGGAAAAACTGTTTTTT,CSASRGGEKLFF
.,TRBD2,TRBJ2-3,TRBV12-3/TRBV12-4,TGTGCCAGCAAACTAGCGGGGAGAACAGATACGCAGTATTTT,CASKLAGRTDTQYF
few,.,TRBJ2-2,TRBV28,TGTGCCAGCAGTTTATCCCACGGGGAGCTGTTTTTT,CASSLSHGELFF
many,.,TRBJ1-2,TRBV30,TGTGCCTGGAATGGACCGCCAAAGAACTATGGCTACACCTTC,CAWNGPPKNYGYTF
.,.,TRBJ1-5,TRBV7-4,TGTGCCAGCAGCTGGACAGTGAACAATCAGCCCCAGCATTTT,CASSWTVNNQPQHF
.,.,TRBJ2-1,TRBV10-3,TGTGCCATCAGTGAGTCCCAGGACACGTACAATGAGCAGTTCTTC,CAISESQDTYNEQFF
many,TRBD1,TRBJ1-5,TRBV12-3/TRBV12-4,TGTGCCAGCACCGAGGACAGGGGAAAAAATCAGCCCCAGCATTTT,CASTEDRGKNQPQHF
.,.,TRBJ1-6,TRBV20-1,TGCAGTGCTAGAACGGCGGGGCTGGAATCACCCCTCCACTTT,CSARTAGLESPLHF
.,.,TRBJ2-2,TRBV4-3,TGCGCCAGCAGCCAAGAGCTCACCGGGGAGCTGTTTTTT,CASSQELTGELFF
many,.,TRBJ2-7,TRBV20-1,TGCAGTGGGTCTCGACCTTCACCCAACGAGCAGTACTTC,CSGSRPSPNEQYF
.,.,TRBJ1-2,TRBV20-1,TGCAGTGCTAGTCAGGGCAGGGGCCAGAGTGGCTACACCTTC,CSASQGRGQSGYTF
.,.,TRBJ2-2,TRBV12-3/TRBV12-4,TGTGCCAGCAGTTCAAGGGGGAACACCGGGGAGCTGTTTTTT,CASSSRGNTGELFF
.,TRBD1,TRBJ2-7,TRBV2,TGTGCCAGCAGTGCCTCTACCGGGACAGGGCTTCGCGAGCAGTACTTC,CASSASTGTGLREQYF
.,.,TRBJ2-3,TRBV11-2,TGTGCCAGCAGCTTAGCGGGTGGTCCGGCAGATACGCAGTATTTT,CASSLAGGPADTQYF
many,.,TRBJ1-2,TRBV7-9,TGTGCCAGCAGCTTGGGTACAGGGTCTGGTAACTATGGCTACACCTTC,CASSLGTGSGNYGYTF
few,TRBD2,TRBJ2-1,TRBV12-3/TRBV12-4,TGTGCCAGCAGTCCACTAGCGGCATCCTACAATGAGCAGTTCTTC,CASSPLAASYNEQFF
few,.,TRBJ2-1,TRBV4-3,TGCGCCAGCAGCCAGTACTTGAACGCAGCAAACAATGAGCAGTTCTTC,CASSQYLNAANNEQFF
few,.,TRBJ1-5,TRBV6-1,TGTGCCAGCAGTGAAGCCGGGGGCCGCAATCAGCCCCAGCATTTT,CASSEAGGRNQPQHF
many,TRBD2,TRBJ2-3,TRBV11-3,TGTGCCAGCAGCTTAGCCACGACTAGCGGGAGTAGGACAGATACGCAGTATTTT,CASSLATTSGSRTDTQYF
.,.,TRBJ2-4,TRBV20-1,TGCAGTATCAGCAGGGGCCAACTAGCCAAAAACATTCAGTACTTC,CSISRGQLAKNIQYF
few,.,TRBJ1-4,TRBV13,TGTGCCAGCAGCGTAGCCCCGGGGGGGGCCGGGGGTGAAAAACTGTTTTTT,CASSVAPGGAGGEKLFF
few,TRBD1,TRBJ2-5,TRBV20-1,TGCAGTGCTAAAGGGACAGAGCTAGAGACCCAGTACTTC,CSAKGTELETQYF
many,.,TRBJ2-4,TRBV4-2,TGTGCCAGCAGCACCAGGGGGGACATTCAGTACTTC,CASSTRGDIQYF
many,.,TRBJ2-3,TRBV12-5,TGTGCTAGTGGTTTATCGGGGGTGGCAGATACGCAGTATTTT,CASGLSGVADTQYF
.,TRBD2,TRBJ2-3,TRBV4-3,TGCGCCGGCAGCCAGACGGGACTAGCGGGAGGGCCCGGGGGAGATACGCAGTATTTT,CAGSQTGLAGGPGGDTQYF
many,.,TRBJ2-6,TRBV12-5,TGTGCTAGTGGTTTGAGCTCTGGGGCCAACGTCCTGACTTTC,CASGLSSGANVLTF
few,TRBD2,TRBJ2-7,TRBV4-2,TGTGCCAGCAGCCAAACCGGGACTAGCGGTAGCGAGCAGTACTTC,CASSQTGTSGSEQYF
many,.,TRBJ1-1,TRBV4-3,TGCGCCAGCAGATCGATCGACAACACTGAAGCTTTCTTT,CASRSIDNTEAFF
.,.,TRBJ1-5,TRBV4-2,TGTGCCAGCAGCCAAGATTTGGGAACCCATCAGCCCCAGCATTTT,CASSQDLGTHQPQHF
few,.,TRBJ2-1,TRBV14,TGTGCCAGCAGCCAACAGCGTGAGCAGTTCTTC,CASSQQREQFF
many,.,TRBJ2-5,TRBV2,TGTGCCAGCAGTCTCAGGCCAGGGCAAGGGGAGACCCAGTACTTC,CASSLRPGQGETQYF
many,TRBD2,TRBJ2-3,TRBV7-2,TGTGCCAGCAGCTTAGGACTAGCGGGGGGGTCCACAGATACGCAGTATTTT,CASSLGLAGGSTDTQYF
many,.,TRBJ1-5,TRBV12-3/TRBV12-4,TGTGCCAGCAGTCCAGGGAATGGCAATCAGCCCCAGCATTTT,CASSPGNGNQPQHF
many,.,TRBJ2-3,TRBV27,TGTGCCAGCAGTTTCCGGCAGGCCAGCACGACTAGCACAGATACGCAGTATTTT,CASSFRQASTTSTDTQYF
many,.,TRBJ1-5,TRBV6-2/TRBV6-3,TGTGCCAGCAGCCCCCAGACTGCCCAGCCCCAGCATTTT,CASSPQTAQPQHF
few,TRBD1,TRBJ2-7,TRBV27,TGTGCCAGCAAGTCCCACAGGGGCTACGAGCAGTACTTC,CASKSHRGYEQYF
many,TRBD1,TRBJ1-2,TRBV11-3,TGTGCCAGCAGCTTCCGGGACAGGGGGTCCCCTAACTATGGCTACACCTTC,CASSFRDRGSPNYGYTF
.,TRBD2,TRBJ2-3,TRBV20-1,TGCAGTGCTAGGTCGGGACTAGCGGATCTCACAGATACGCAGTATTTT,CSARSGLADLTDTQYF
.,TRBD1,TRBJ1-5,TRBV12-5,TGTGCTAGTGGTTTGGGGGGACAGCCTAGCCAGCCCCAGCATTTT,CASGLGGQPSQPQHF
.,TRBD1,TRBJ1-6,TRBV3-1,TGTGCCAGCAGCCAAGTTGGGGGCAGGGACAGGGATTCACCCCTCCACTTT,CASSQVGGRDRDSPLHF
many,.,TRBJ1-4,TRBV20-1,TGCAGTGCAACCGACAGGTTTTCTGAAAAACTGTTTTTT,CSATDRFSEKLFF
.,.,TRBJ2-1,TRBV19,TGTGCCAGTAGTACGCAAATAGAGAATGAGCAGTTCTTC,CASSTQIENEQFF